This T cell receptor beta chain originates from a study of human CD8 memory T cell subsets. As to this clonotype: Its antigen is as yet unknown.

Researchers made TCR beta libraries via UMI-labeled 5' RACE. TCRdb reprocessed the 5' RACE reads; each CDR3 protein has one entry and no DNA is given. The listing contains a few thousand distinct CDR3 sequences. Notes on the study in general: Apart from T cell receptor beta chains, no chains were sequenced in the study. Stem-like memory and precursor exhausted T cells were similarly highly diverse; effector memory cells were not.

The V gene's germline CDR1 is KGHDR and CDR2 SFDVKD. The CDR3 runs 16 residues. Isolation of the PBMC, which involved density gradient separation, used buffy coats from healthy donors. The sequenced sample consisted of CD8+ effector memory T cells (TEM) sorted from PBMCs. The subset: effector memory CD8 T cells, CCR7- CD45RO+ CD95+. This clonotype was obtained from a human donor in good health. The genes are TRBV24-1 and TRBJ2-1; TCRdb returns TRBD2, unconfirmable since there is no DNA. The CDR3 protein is CATSDLGLAGRDEQFF.